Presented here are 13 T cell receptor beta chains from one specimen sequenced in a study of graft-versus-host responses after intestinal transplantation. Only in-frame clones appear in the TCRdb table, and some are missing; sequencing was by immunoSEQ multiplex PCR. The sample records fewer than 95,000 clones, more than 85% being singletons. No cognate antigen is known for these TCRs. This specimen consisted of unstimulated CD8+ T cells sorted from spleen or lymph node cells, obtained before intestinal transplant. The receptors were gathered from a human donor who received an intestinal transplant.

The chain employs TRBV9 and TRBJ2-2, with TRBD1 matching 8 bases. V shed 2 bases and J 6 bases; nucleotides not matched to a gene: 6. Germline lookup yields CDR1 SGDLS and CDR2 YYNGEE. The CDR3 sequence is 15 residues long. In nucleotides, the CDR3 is TGTGCCAGCAGCGTGGGTCAGGGGGCGCCCGGGGAGCTGTTTTTT. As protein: CASSVGQGAPGELFF.

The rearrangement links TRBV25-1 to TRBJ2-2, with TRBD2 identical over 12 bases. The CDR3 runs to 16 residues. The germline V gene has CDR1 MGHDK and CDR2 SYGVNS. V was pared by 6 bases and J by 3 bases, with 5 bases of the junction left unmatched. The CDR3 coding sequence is TGTGCCAGCAGGACTAGCGGGGGATTAGACACCGGGGAGCTGTTTTTT. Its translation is CASRTSGGLDTGELFF.

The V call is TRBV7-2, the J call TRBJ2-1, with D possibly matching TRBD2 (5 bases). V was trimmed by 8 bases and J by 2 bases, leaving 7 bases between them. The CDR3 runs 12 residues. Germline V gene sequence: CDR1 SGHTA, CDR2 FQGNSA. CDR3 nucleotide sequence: TGTGCCAGCGAAGCGGCCTACAATGAGCAGTTCTTC. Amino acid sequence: CASEAAYNEQFF. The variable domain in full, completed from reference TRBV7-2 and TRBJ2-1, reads GAGVSQSPSNKVTEKGKDVELRCDPISGHTALYWYRQSLGQGLEFLIYFQGNSAPDKSGLPSDRFSAERTGGSVSTLTIQRTQQEDSAVYLCASEAAYNEQFFGPGTRLTVL.

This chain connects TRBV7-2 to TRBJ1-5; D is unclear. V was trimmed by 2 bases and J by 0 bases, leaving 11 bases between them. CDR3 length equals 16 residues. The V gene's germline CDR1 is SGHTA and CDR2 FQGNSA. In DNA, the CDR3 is TGTGCCAGCAGCTTAAACGCAGAATATAGCAATCAGCCCCAGCATTTT. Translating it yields CASSLNAEYSNQPQHF.

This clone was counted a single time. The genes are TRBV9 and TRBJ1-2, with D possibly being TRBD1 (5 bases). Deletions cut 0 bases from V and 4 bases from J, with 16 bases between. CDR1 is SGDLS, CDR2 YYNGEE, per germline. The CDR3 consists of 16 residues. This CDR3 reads CASSVGGGTSLYGYTF. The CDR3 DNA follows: TGTGCCAGCAGCGTAGGGGGGGGGACCTCTCTCTATGGCTACACCTTC.

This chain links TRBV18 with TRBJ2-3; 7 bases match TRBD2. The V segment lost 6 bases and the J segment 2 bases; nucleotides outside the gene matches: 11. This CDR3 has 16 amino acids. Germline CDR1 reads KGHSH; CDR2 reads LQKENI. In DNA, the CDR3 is TGTGCCAGCTCCCCCCCCAGCGGGGTCCCCACAGATACGCAGTATTTT. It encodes CASSPPSGVPTDTQYF. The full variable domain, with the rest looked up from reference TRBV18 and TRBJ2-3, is NAGVMQNPRHLVRRRGQEARLRCSPMKGHSHVYWYRQLPEEGLKFMVYLQKENIIDESGMPKERFSAEFPKEGPSILRIQQVVRGDSAAYFCASSPPSGVPTDTQYFGPGTRLTVL.

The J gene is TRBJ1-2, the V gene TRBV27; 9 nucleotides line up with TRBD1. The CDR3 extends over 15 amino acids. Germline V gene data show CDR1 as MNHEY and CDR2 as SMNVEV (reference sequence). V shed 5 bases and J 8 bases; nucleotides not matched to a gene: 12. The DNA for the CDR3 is TGTGCCAGCAGTCCAGGATGGGGACAGGGACCCGGCTACACCTTC. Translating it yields CASSPGWGQGPGYTF.

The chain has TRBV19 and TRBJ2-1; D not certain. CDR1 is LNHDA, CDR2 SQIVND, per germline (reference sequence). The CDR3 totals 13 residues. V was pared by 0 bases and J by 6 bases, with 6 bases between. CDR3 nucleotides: TGTGCCAGTAGTATAGATCGAGTCAATGAGCAGTTCTTC. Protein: CASSIDRVNEQFF.

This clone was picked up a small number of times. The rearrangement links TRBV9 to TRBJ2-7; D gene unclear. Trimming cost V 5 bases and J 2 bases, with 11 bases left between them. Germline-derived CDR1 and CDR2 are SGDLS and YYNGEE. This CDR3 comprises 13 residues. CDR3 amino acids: CASSPYGTYEQYF. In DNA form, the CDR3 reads TGTGCCAGCAGTCCCTATGGTACCTACGAGCAGTACTTC. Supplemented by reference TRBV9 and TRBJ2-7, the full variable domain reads DSGVTQTPKHLITATGQRVTLRCSPRSGDLSVYWYQQSLDQGLQFLIQYYNGEERAKGNILERFSAQQFPDLHSELNLSSLELGDSALYFCASSPYGTYEQYFGPGTRLTVT.

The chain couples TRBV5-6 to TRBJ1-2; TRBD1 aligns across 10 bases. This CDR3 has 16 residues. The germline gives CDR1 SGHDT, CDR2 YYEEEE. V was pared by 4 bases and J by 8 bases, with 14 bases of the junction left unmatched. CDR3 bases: TGTGCCAGCAGCCGGCCGGGACAGGGGATGACGGGGGGCTACACCTTC. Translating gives CASSRPGQGMTGGYTF.

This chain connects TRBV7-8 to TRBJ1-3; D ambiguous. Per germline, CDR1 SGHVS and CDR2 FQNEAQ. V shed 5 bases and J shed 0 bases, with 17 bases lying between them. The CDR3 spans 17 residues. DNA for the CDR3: TGTGCCAGCAGCCTTCAGGCGCCAGGCTACTCTGGAAACACCATATATTTT. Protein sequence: CASSLQAPGYSGNTIYF.

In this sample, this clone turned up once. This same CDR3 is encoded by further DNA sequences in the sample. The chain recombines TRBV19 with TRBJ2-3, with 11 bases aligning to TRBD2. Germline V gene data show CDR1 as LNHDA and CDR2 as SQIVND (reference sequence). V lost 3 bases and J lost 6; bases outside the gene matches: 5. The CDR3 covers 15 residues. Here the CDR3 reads CASSILSGGADTQYF. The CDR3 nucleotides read TGTGCCAGTAGTATCCTTAGCGGGGGGGCGGATACGCAGTATTTT.

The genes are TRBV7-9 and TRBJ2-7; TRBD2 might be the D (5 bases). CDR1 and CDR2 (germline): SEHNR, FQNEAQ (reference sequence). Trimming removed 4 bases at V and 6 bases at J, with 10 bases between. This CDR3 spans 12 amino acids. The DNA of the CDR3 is TGTGCCAGCAGCTGGGTTGGGAGCGAGCAGTACTTC. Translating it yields CASSWVGSEQYF.